This T cell receptor (beta chain) was recovered during a study of response to subunit inactivated influenza vaccine. Study-wide points: Authors suggested seasonal influenza vaccinations each recruit few new T cells.

V lost 0 bases and J 7 bases, leaving 12 bases between the germline ends. The length of the CDR3 is 14 residues. CDR1 and CDR2 from the germline V gene are KGHSH and LQKENI. Each CDR3 protein gets one entry after TCRdb re-called the RT-PCR reads with MiXCR. The sample has more than 200,000 distinct CDR3 sequences, 10% to 15% seen once. This clonotype has only a few counts. What it binds is unknown. Sequencing used non-naive T cells sorted from PBMCs, obtained roughly 2 weeks before vaccination. The gene calls are TRBV18 and TRBJ1-2, with TRBD1 as a possible D gene (6 bases). The sequence came from a man aged 45-60 years who received an inactivated influenza vaccine. The CDR3, as DNA: TGTGCCAGCTCACCACCGGGCAGGGGACTTGGCTACACCTTC. Translating it yields CASSPPGRGLGYTF.